The T cell receptor beta chain described here comes from a study of shared clonotypes between healthy human individuals. The study enrolled healthy HIV-negative adults without recent acute infections or vaccinations as donors. Trimming took 0 bases from V and 0 from J, leaving 6 bases between them. The CDR3 has 14 residues. Germline V CDR1 and CDR2: KGHSH, LQKENI. The input for sorted-subset replicate PCRs was around 0.2 ug DNA, 25,000 to 35,000 T cell genomes. Here immunoSEQ multiplex PCR was the method, and the copy in TCRdb shows in-frame clones only, minus some. The table shows 2.5 million or so clones, with approximately 92% occurring only once. Findings of the study overall: For naive CD4 cells, approximately 5% of clonotypes were shared across a handful of donors.

A word on this clone: The antigen remains undetermined. The sample contains more than one DNA sequence encoding this CDR3.

This sequence joins TRBV18 and TRBJ2-7; D remains unclear. This clonotype was obtained from a man younger than 35 in good health. The specimen was naive CD4+ T cells sorted from blood. Sample subset: CD45RA+ positively selected. The CDR3 bases are TGTGCCAGCTCACCACCGTATTCCTCCTACGAGCAGTACTTC. Translated: CASSPPYSSYEQYF.